One sample yielded the 27 T cell receptor beta chains listed below, sequenced in a study of T cell responses to AZD1222 COVID-19 vaccine. Only in-frame clones appear in the TCRdb table, and some are missing; sequencing was by immunoSEQ multiplex PCR. This table holds about 110,000 clones, about nine tenths found once. Specimen: peripheral blood, collected on day 0 of AZD1222 vaccination. The receptors shown here come from an adult in good health.

The rearrangement joins TRBV28 to TRBJ2-7, with TRBD2 matching 9 bases. The J segment lost 0 bases and the V segment lost 2 bases, leaving 5 bases of the junction unmatched. The CDR3 runs 16 residues. Germline CDR1 reads MDHEN; CDR2 reads SYDVKM. The CDR3 DNA is TGTGCCAGCAGTTTAACAGCTAGCGGGGCCTCCTACGAGCAGTACTTC. This sequence encodes CASSLTASGASYEQYF. Full variable domain (missing parts from reference TRBV28 and TRBJ2-7): DVKVTQSSRYLVKRTGEKVFLECVQDMDHENMFWYRQDPGLGLRLIYFSYDVKMKEKGDIPEGYSVSREKKERFSLILESASTNQTSMYLCASSLTASGASYEQYFGPGTRLTVT.

V is TRBV27 and J is TRBJ2-7, with no clear D. V dropped 2 bases and J dropped 4 bases, with 18 bases sitting between them. This CDR3 has 16 amino acids. Germline-derived CDR1 and CDR2 are MNHEY and SMNVEV (reference sequence). CDR3 in DNA: TGTGCCAGCAGTTTAACCCCCCCGGAGCGCCAGTACGAGCAGTACTTC. Its translation is CASSLTPPERQYEQYF.

The V gene is TRBV9, the J gene TRBJ1-2, with D possibly being TRBD1 (6 bases). Germline V gives CDR1 SGDLS, CDR2 YYNGEE. CDR3 length: 15 amino acids. Trimming removed 0 bases from V and 6 bases from J, with 15 bases in between. The CDR3 spells CASSVGQAKWDGYTF. In nucleotides, the CDR3 is TGTGCCAGCAGCGTAGGACAGGCCAAATGGGATGGCTACACCTTC.

This chain joins TRBV7-3 and TRBJ2-1; weak D call: TRBD2 (6 bases). The CDR3 extends over 14 amino acids. Germline CDR1 and CDR2: SGHTA and FQGTGA. The V gene lost 5 bases and the J gene lost 6 bases, with 14 bases spanning the gap. CDR3 protein: CASSPQTSLNEQFF. The CDR3 DNA reads TGTGCCAGCAGCCCTCAGACTAGTCTCAATGAGCAGTTCTTC. Together with reference TRBV7-3 and TRBJ2-1, the CDR3 gives the full variable domain: GAGVSQTPSNKVTEKGKYVELRCDPISGHTALYWYRQSLGQGPEFLIYFQGTGAADDSGLPNDRFFAVRPEGSVSTLKIQRTERGDSAVYLCASSPQTSLNEQFFGPGTRLTVL.

V is TRBV6-5 and J is TRBJ1-5; 7 bases match TRBD1. The germline V gene has CDR1 MNHEY and CDR2 SVGAGI. The CDR3 length is 13 residues. Unmatched junction bases numbered 7, after V lost 9 bases and J lost 5 bases. CDR3: CASRQGSHQPQHF. CDR3 DNA: TGTGCCAGTAGACAGGGTTCGCATCAGCCCCAGCATTTT.

V usage is TRBV2 and J usage is TRBJ1-1; 9 positions agree with TRBD1. V was clipped by 4 bases and J by 1 base; unmatched bases: 1. Germline CDR1 is SNHLY and CDR2 is FYNNEI. The CDR3 has 14 residues. CDR3 nucleotides: TGTGCCAGCAGTGTGGGACAGGGGAACACTGAAGCTTTCTTT. It is translated as CASSVGQGNTEAFF.

The chain links TRBV7-6 to TRBJ2-3, with 10 bases fitting TRBD2. V was pared by 1 base and J by 0 bases, with 19 bases of the junction left unmatched. This CDR3 has 22 residues. Germline loops: CDR1 SGHVS, CDR2 FNYEAQ. The CDR3 DNA reads TGTGCCAGCAGCTTAGAACCTCCTACGAGCGGGAGGGTATTACCTAGCACAGATACGCAGTATTTT. Its translation is CASSLEPPTSGRVLPSTDTQYF.

The CDR3 reads CATSREIQGGQETQYF. In nucleotides, the CDR3 is TGTGCCACCAGCAGAGAGATACAGGGTGGCCAAGAGACCCAGTACTTC. J is TRBJ2-5 and V is TRBV15; D perhaps matches TRBD1 (6 bases). V gave up 0 bases and J gave up 1 base, with 12 bases separating them. CDR1 LNHNV and CDR2 YYDKDF come from the germline V gene (reference sequence). CDR3 size: 16 residues.

The J gene is TRBJ2-7, the V gene TRBV5-4; possible D gene TRBD2, 6 bases. V gave up 6 bases and J gave up 3 bases, with 16 bases separating them. Germline CDR1 SGHNT, CDR2 YYREEE (reference sequence). The CDR3 loop spans 14 amino acids. CDR3 amino acids: CASTRKDSGYEQYF. For the CDR3, the DNA is TGTGCCAGCACCCGCAAGGATAGCGGCTACGAGCAGTACTTC.

The chain recombines TRBV18 with TRBJ1-1, with no clear D. CDR3 length equals 13 residues. Trimming took 6 bases from V and 0 from J, leaving 8 bases between them. Germline CDR1 is KGHSH and CDR2 is LQKENI. CDR3 amino acids: CASSPTMNTEAFF. Written as DNA, the CDR3 is TGTGCCAGCTCGCCTACAATGAACACTGAAGCTTTCTTT.

This chain links TRBV15 with TRBJ1-1; no clear D gene. From germline, CDR1 is LNHNV and CDR2 YYDKDF (reference sequence). The CDR3 sequence is 18 residues long. Trimming removed 0 bases from V and 0 bases from J, with 17 bases in between. The DNA for the CDR3 is TGTGCCACCAGCAGAGATCCCCGCCCCTGGGAACTGAACACTGAAGCTTTCTTT. This gives the protein CATSRDPRPWELNTEAFF.

V usage is TRBV5-5 and J usage is TRBJ2-1, with D possibly being TRBD1 (6 bases). The CDR3 sequence is 14 residues long. Germline CDR1 is SGHKS and CDR2 is YYEKEE (reference sequence). The ends were cut back, 4 bases at V and 9 bases at J, with 17 bases in the middle. The CDR3 loop reads CASSLSYRVGEQFF. For the CDR3, the DNA is TGTGCCAGCAGCCTCAGTTACAGGGTTGGTGAGCAGTTCTTC. Full variable domain (outside the CDR3, taken from reference TRBV5-5 and TRBJ2-1): DAGVTQSPTHLIKTRGQQVTLRCSPISGHKSVSWYQQVLGQGPQFIFQYYEKEERGRGNFPDRFSARQFPNYSSELNVNALLLGDSALYLCASSLSYRVGEQFFGPGTRLTVL.

The J gene is TRBJ1-1, the V gene TRBV10-3; D unclear. Germline V gives CDR1 ENHRY, CDR2 SYGVKD. This CDR3 region has 12 residues. The germline V and J ends were trimmed by 4 bases and 1 base, with 4 bases remaining between them. The CDR3 region has the DNA TGTGCCATCAGTGTAGGGAACACTGAAGCTTTCTTT. Translated: CAISVGNTEAFF.

This chain joins TRBV4-3 and TRBJ2-1, with D unresolved. The CDR3 has 13 residues. Germline CDR1 LGHNA, CDR2 YSLEER. The V and J ends lost 0 bases and 7 bases respectively, with 7 bases between them. CDR3 loop: CASSQDLRNEQFF. The CDR3 nucleotides are TGCGCCAGCAGCCAAGATCTTAGGAATGAGCAGTTCTTC.

The chain has TRBV18 and TRBJ2-7; D may be TRBD2 (6 bases). This CDR3 region has 16 residues. V gave up 6 bases and J gave up 0 bases, with 18 bases separating them. Germline V gene data show CDR1 as KGHSH and CDR2 as LQKENI. This CDR3 is CASSPAGRPSSYEQYF. CDR3 coding DNA: TGTGCCAGCTCCCCGGCGGGGCGCCCGAGCTCCTACGAGCAGTACTTC.

The rearrangement uses TRBV10-3 and TRBJ2-1, with TRBD2 identical over 10 bases. V trimming: 7 bases; J trimming: 6 bases; junction bases outside the gene matches: 6. Germline V gene sequence: CDR1 ENHRY, CDR2 SYGVKD. There are 14 residues in the CDR3. The CDR3 reads CAIKTSGTSNEQFF. The CDR3 DNA is TGTGCCATCAAAACTAGCGGGACCTCCAATGAGCAGTTCTTC.

V usage is TRBV10-1 and J usage is TRBJ2-3; no clear D. The CDR3 spans 15 residues. The V end was cut by 3 bases, the J end by 1 base, with 11 bases between. Germline V gene data show CDR1 as WNHNN and CDR2 as SYGVQD (reference sequence). The DNA for the CDR3 is TGCGCCAGCAGTGATGGCTCGGCAGGCACAGATACGCAGTATTTT. It is translated as CASSDGSAGTDTQYF.

V usage is TRBV19 and J usage is TRBJ2-3; 11 bases match TRBD2. Germline V gene lookup returns CDR1 LNHDA and CDR2 SQIVND (reference sequence). The V gene end was trimmed by 5 bases and the J gene end by 5 bases; junction bases not matched to a gene: 9. The CDR3 has 16 amino acids. CDR3 amino acids: CASSSRGLAAGDTQYF. The CDR3, as DNA: TGTGCCAGTAGTTCTAGGGGACTAGCGGCGGGAGATACGCAGTATTTT.

The V gene is TRBV11-2, the J gene TRBJ2-3, with D perhaps matching TRBD1 (6 bases). CDR3 length equals 16 residues. The V and J ends lost 6 bases and 0 bases respectively, with 16 bases between them. CDR1 and CDR2 (germline): SGHAT, FQNNGV. The CDR3 DNA reads TGTGCCAGCAGTCCAGGGGCGGGTGCCAGCACAGATACGCAGTATTTT. Its protein is CASSPGAGASTDTQYF.

The rearrangement joins TRBV5-4 to TRBJ1-2, with D possibly TRBD1 on 6 matching bases. Trimming stripped 4 bases from V and 2 bases from J, with 12 bases between. Germline CDR1 reads SGHNT; CDR2 reads YYREEE (reference sequence). The CDR3 extends over 14 amino acids. DNA of the CDR3: TGTGCCAGCAGCCCGTGGGGGGCAAACTATGGCTACACCTTC. It yields the protein CASSPWGANYGYTF.

This chain links TRBV7-9 with TRBJ2-2; 12 bases align to TRBD2. V shed 10 bases and J 8 bases; nucleotides not matched to a gene: 14. The V gene's germline CDR1 is SEHNR and CDR2 FQNEAQ (reference sequence). CDR3 length equals 16 residues. The CDR3 nucleotides are TGTGCCACCCACCTCCCGACTAGCGGGAGTCCTGGGGAGCTGTTTTTT. Amino acids: CATHLPTSGSPGELFF.

This clone was observed once. The J gene is TRBJ2-1, the V gene TRBV4-1; 8 bases agree with TRBD2. CDR1 is MGHRA and CDR2 is YSYEKL in the germline V gene. The CDR3 has 15 residues. Unmatched junction bases numbered 4, after V lost 1 base and J lost 5 bases. CDR3: CASSQATSGHNEQFF. In DNA form, the CDR3 reads TGCGCCAGCAGCCAAGCAACTAGCGGCCACAATGAGCAGTTCTTC.

The V gene is TRBV19, the J gene TRBJ1-2; D is ambiguous. V was pared by 6 bases and J by 0 bases, with 14 bases between. CDR1 and CDR2 (germline): LNHDA, SQIVND (reference sequence). The CDR3 extends over 15 amino acids. This chain's CDR3 is CASRPDTEANYGYTF. CDR3 sequence (DNA): TGTGCCAGTAGACCTGATACGGAAGCTAACTATGGCTACACCTTC.

The chain combines TRBV12-3 or TRBV12-4 with TRBJ2-1, with D possibly matching TRBD2 (6 bases). This CDR3 spans 12 amino acids. Here the CDR3 DNA reads TGTGCAGGCGGGACGTGGGGCAATGAGCAGTTCTTC. It encodes CAGGTWGNEQFF.

The chain has TRBV11-3 and TRBJ1-5; D perhaps matches TRBD1 (6 bases). V lost 2 bases and J 0 bases, leaving 11 bases between the germline ends. Germline CDR1 is SGHNT and CDR2 is YENEEA. This CDR3 spans 16 amino acids. Here the CDR3 reads CASSLSDRNSNQPQHF. DNA of the CDR3: TGTGCCAGCAGCTTATCGGACAGAAATAGCAATCAGCCCCAGCATTTT.

This clone occurred once. The chain combines TRBV28 with TRBJ1-1; 12 bases align to TRBD1. This CDR3 spans 15 amino acids. V shed 8 bases, J shed 1 base, and the junction held 5 bases outside the gene matches. Germline CDR1 and CDR2: MDHEN and SYDVKM. CDR3: CASGPGQGANTEAFF. CDR3 nucleotides: TGTGCCAGCGGGCCGGGACAGGGGGCGAACACTGAAGCTTTCTTT.

This chain connects TRBV9 to TRBJ2-3, with D possibly matching TRBD1 (5 bases). The CDR3 sequence is 17 residues long. V lost 4 bases to trimming and J lost 5 bases, with 23 bases between them. CDR1 and CDR2 (germline): SGDLS, YYNGEE. The DNA for the CDR3 is TGTGCCAGCAGCTCCCAGCTCTGGACATCCCGTTTAGATACGCAGTATTTT. It is translated as CASSSQLWTSRLDTQYF.